This T cell receptor beta chain was recorded in a study of post-analysis software for immune sequencing data. Across the study: Disease trajectories encompassed relapsing-remitting, secondary progressive and progressive-relapsing multiple sclerosis. Broader study findings: Batch-mates among the samples co-clustered strongly by F measure. For normalized Chao1 diversity, multiple sclerosis patients scored significantly lower than controls did. Relative to controls, patients had five TRBV segments at higher frequency, with TRBV5-6, TRBV5-1 and TRBV20-1 among these.

CDR3 length: 18 amino acids. V lost 5 bases, J lost 9 bases, and 16 bases stayed unmatched. Per the germline V gene, CDR1 is SEHNR and CDR2 is FQNEAQ (reference sequence). This clonotype was counted only a few times. Its antigen is as yet unknown. cDNA libraries of TCR beta carried unique molecular identifiers. TCRdb re-called the PCR reads through MiXCR, storing one row per CDR3 protein. In the table there are 350,000 to 450,000 distinct CDR3 sequences, roughly 38% of which are singletons. Source material: blood. The receptor comes from a girl between 10 and 17 years old with multiple sclerosis. The gene calls are TRBV7-9 and TRBJ2-3, with 14 bases matching TRBD2. DNA for the CDR3: TGTGCCAGCAGCCTAGGGACTAGCGGGGGAACCTCACAGAGGACGCAGTATTTT. Translated, it gives CASSLGTSGGTSQRTQYF.